These 30 T cell receptor beta chains were sequenced from one sample in a study of radiotherapy plus CTLA-4 blockade in lung cancer. Some clones are missing from TCRdb's copy, which holds only in-frame ones; the method was immunoSEQ multiplex PCR. This sample has about 95,000 clones, with about four fifths found just once. The sample in question was peripheral blood, obtained from a patient treated with radiotherapy plus ipilimumab. The receptors originated from a human donor with non-small cell lung cancer who had stable disease on radiotherapy plus ipilimumab.

The gene calls are TRBV14 and TRBJ2-1; 14 bases map to TRBD2. The germline gives CDR1 SGHDN, CDR2 FVKESK. The CDR3 extends over 16 amino acids. V was clipped by 3 bases and J by 7 bases; unmatched bases: 5. As DNA, the CDR3 is TGTGCCAGCAGCCACACGGGACTAGCGGGAGTAAATGAGCAGTTCTTC. Protein sequence: CASSHTGLAGVNEQFF.

The V gene is TRBV7-6, the J gene TRBJ2-1, with 11 nucleotides matching TRBD2. CDR3 size: 17 residues. CDR1 is SGHVS and CDR2 is FNYEAQ in the germline V gene. V lost 1 base to trimming and J lost 7 bases; unmatched junction nucleotides: 9. The CDR3 protein is CASSLGASGGLRNEQFF. The CDR3 bases are TGTGCCAGCAGCTTAGGGGCTAGCGGGGGGTTGAGAAATGAGCAGTTCTTC.

The V call is TRBV6-5, the J call TRBJ1-4, with no clear D. V was pared by 5 bases and J by 4 bases, with 8 bases between. The CDR3 has 13 residues. Germline CDR1 MNHEY, CDR2 SVGAGI. CDR3 sequence reads: CASSETVNEKLFF. In DNA, the CDR3 is TGTGCCAGCAGTGAAACGGTTAATGAAAAACTGTTTTTT.

The V gene is TRBV10-2, the J gene TRBJ2-1, with a tentative D call TRBD1 (6 bases). V gave up 0 bases and J gave up 9 bases, with 15 bases separating them. The CDR3 has 15 residues. Germline V gene data show CDR1 as WSHSY and CDR2 as SAAADI. CDR3 bases: TGCGCCAGCAGTGAGTCGGGCGGGCTCAGGGGTGAGCAGTTCTTC. Protein sequence: CASSESGGLRGEQFF.

The chain recombines TRBV2 with TRBJ1-1; D is undetermined. CDR3 length: 13 amino acids. The germline gives CDR1 SNHLY, CDR2 FYNNEI. V shed 7 bases and J shed 1 base, with 10 bases lying between them. CDR3: CASIATENTEAFF. The CDR3 DNA sequence: TGTGCCAGCATAGCCACAGAGAACACTGAAGCTTTCTTT.

The chain uses TRBV19 and TRBJ1-1, with D unresolved. V lost 2 bases and J 3 bases, leaving 10 bases between the germline ends. CDR1 is LNHDA and CDR2 is SQIVND in the germline V gene (reference sequence). The CDR3 extends over 14 amino acids. In nucleotides, the CDR3 is TGTGCCAGTAGTATAAGGTGGGCGGACACTGAAGCTTTCTTT. Encoded protein: CASSIRWADTEAFF.

The chain has TRBV5-1 and TRBJ1-1, with 11 bases aligning to TRBD1. The CDR3 contains 13 residues. Trimming cost V 3 bases and J 9 bases; bases outside gene matches: 4. CDR1 and CDR2 (germline): SGHRS, YFSETQ. CDR3: CASSSGTGGKAFF. CDR3 sequence (DNA): TGCGCCAGCAGCTCCGGGACAGGGGGGAAAGCTTTCTTT.

The chain employs TRBV2 and TRBJ1-6; D ambiguous. The CDR3 contains 17 residues. The germline V gene has CDR1 SNHLY and CDR2 FYNNEI. V lost 6 bases to trimming and J lost 0 bases, with 15 bases between them. CDR3 protein: CASRAFGQSSYNSPLHF. The CDR3 DNA follows: TGTGCCAGCAGGGCGTTTGGCCAAAGCTCCTATAATTCACCCCTCCACTTT.

This clone was recorded once. This sequence joins TRBV2 and TRBJ1-6, with D perhaps matching TRBD1 (5 bases). The V end lost 5 bases, the J end lost 14 bases, and 16 bases lay between the germline ends. This CDR3 contains 13 residues. Looked up from germline, CDR1 is SNHLY and CDR2 is FYNNEI. The CDR3 protein is CASSRDDVGTLHF. The CDR3 DNA is TGTGCCAGCAGTCGGGACGACGTCGGGACCCTCCACTTT.

This chain links TRBV19 with TRBJ1-4, with D unresolved. The germline gives CDR1 LNHDA, CDR2 SQIVND (reference sequence). Trimming stripped 5 bases from V and 6 bases from J, with 13 bases between. This CDR3 region has 14 residues. The CDR3 region is CASSGGRWDEKLFF. The DNA of the CDR3 is TGTGCCAGTAGTGGAGGTCGGTGGGATGAAAAACTGTTTTTT.

The genes are TRBV7-9 and TRBJ2-7; 9 nucleotides agree with TRBD1. The trim removed 4 bases at V and 5 bases at J, leaving 9 bases unmatched. The CDR3 spans 15 residues. CDR1 is SEHNR and CDR2 is FQNEAQ in the germline V gene (reference sequence). CDR3 residues: CASSSTRDRVHEQYF. The CDR3 DNA reads as TGTGCCAGCAGCTCGACCCGGGACAGGGTCCACGAGCAGTACTTC. The entire variable domain, with the rest obtained from reference TRBV7-9 and TRBJ2-7, is as follows: DTGVSQNPRHKITKRGQNVTFRCDPISEHNRLYWYRQTLGQGPEFLTYFQNEAQLEKSRLLSDRFSAERPKGSFSTLEIQRTEQGDSAMYLCASSSTRDRVHEQYFGPGTRLTVT.

The chain carries TRBV2 and TRBJ2-1, with D perhaps TRBD2 (7 bases). Trimming removed 6 bases at V and 7 bases at J, with 19 bases between. This CDR3 contains 15 residues. The germline V gene encodes CDR1 SNHLY and CDR2 FYNNEI. Here the CDR3 reads CASRPEGGARNEQFF. The CDR3 region has the DNA TGTGCCAGCAGGCCCGAAGGGGGGGCCAGGAATGAGCAGTTCTTC.

This clone was seen just once. The genes are TRBV19 and TRBJ1-2, with TRBD1 as a possible D gene (6 bases). This CDR3 is built from 13 residues. Germline V gene data show CDR1 as LNHDA and CDR2 as SQIVND (reference sequence). The ends were cut back, 10 bases at V and 7 bases at J, with 19 bases in the middle. CDR3: CATLTKQGGGYTF. CDR3 sequence (DNA): TGTGCCACGCTAACCAAACAGGGTGGTGGCTACACCTTC.

The CDR3: CASSFGTSGRREQYF. CDR3 DNA: TGTGCCAGCAGTTTTGGGACTAGCGGGAGACGCGAGCAGTACTTC. The chain couples TRBV27 to TRBJ2-7, with 14 bases matching TRBD2. Germline CDR1 and CDR2: MNHEY and SMNVEV (reference sequence). The ends lost 3 bases at V and 6 bases at J; junction bases unmatched: 4. The CDR3 length is 15 residues.

The chain links TRBV12-5 to TRBJ2-2; D is perhaps TRBD1 (7 bases). V was cut by 2 bases and J by 2 bases, with 15 bases left in between. This CDR3 spans 17 amino acids. Germline V gene lookup returns CDR1 LGHNT and CDR2 FRNRAP. The CDR3 sequence is CASGLRQGGRNTGELFF. The CDR3 DNA reads TGTGCTAGTGGTTTGCGGCAGGGGGGAAGAAACACCGGGGAGCTGTTTTTT.

V gene TRBV7-8 combines with J gene TRBJ2-5; TRBD2 matches at 9 bases. Losses at the gene ends were 3 bases for V and 4 bases for J; bases not matched to a gene: 9. This CDR3 has 16 residues. CDR1 is SGHVS, CDR2 FQNEAQ, per germline. CDR3 coding DNA: TGTGCCAGCAGCTTCGAGGGGCGGGGGGGCTTAGAGACCCAGTACTTC. Amino acid sequence: CASSFEGRGGLETQYF.

The table lists this clone with a few counts. This chain joins TRBV28 and TRBJ2-7; 7 bases match TRBD1. This CDR3 spans 16 amino acids. The germline gives CDR1 MDHEN, CDR2 SYDVKM. Unmatched junction bases numbered 9, after V lost 2 bases and J lost 2 bases. CDR3 nucleotides: TGTGCCAGCAGTTTACTTTCGACAGGGTATCCCTACGAGCAGTACTTC. Translation gives CASSLLSTGYPYEQYF.

This clone was recorded only once. CDR3 amino acids: CASKLRDEPGIQYF. In nucleotides, the CDR3 is TGTGCCAGTAAACTCCGGGACGAGCCTGGCATTCAGTACTTC. The chain uses TRBV9 and TRBJ2-4, with D perhaps given as TRBD1 or TRBD2 (5 bases each). The V and J ends lost 8 bases and 9 bases respectively, with 21 bases between them. Germline V CDR1 and CDR2: SGDLS, YYNGEE. This CDR3 spans 14 amino acids.

This chain connects TRBV28 to TRBJ1-1; 7 bases line up with TRBD1. The J segment lost 8 bases and the V segment lost 8 bases, leaving 5 bases of the junction unmatched. The CDR3 covers 11 residues. CDR1 and CDR2 (germline): MDHEN, SYDVKM. The CDR3 is CASGQAMEAFF. For the CDR3, the DNA is TGTGCCAGCGGACAGGCTATGGAAGCTTTCTTT.

This chain uses TRBV7-3 with TRBJ2-1; tentatively, D is TRBD1 (6 bases). Trimming stripped 1 base from V and 7 bases from J, with 8 bases between. The CDR3 is 13 residues long. Germline V gene sequence: CDR1 SGHTA, CDR2 FQGTGA. The CDR3 DNA sequence: TGTGCCAGCAGCTTAAATCAGGGGAATGAGCAGTTCTTC. Translated, it gives CASSLNQGNEQFF.

The chain employs TRBV10-2 and TRBJ1-5, with D possibly being TRBD1 (6 bases). This CDR3 is built from 15 residues. Germline V gene sequence: CDR1 WSHSY, CDR2 SAAADI. The V gene lost 5 bases and the J gene lost 3 bases, with 14 bases spanning the gap. CDR3 amino acids: CASSIDRPINQPQHF. CDR3 sequence (DNA): TGCGCCAGCAGTATAGACAGGCCGATCAATCAGCCCCAGCATTTT.

The chain carries TRBV9 and TRBJ2-5; tentatively, D is TRBD1 or TRBD2 (5 bases each). This CDR3 has 22 amino acids. From germline, CDR1 is SGDLS and CDR2 YYNGEE. V lost 0 bases and J 2 bases, leaving 32 bases between the germline ends. The CDR3 DNA follows: TGTGCCAGCAGCGTAGCTACTAGGGGTTCGGCTAGCTCCGGCTTGGTGCAAGAGACCCAGTACTTC. Translating gives CASSVATRGSASSGLVQETQYF. The whole variable domain, filled in from reference TRBV9 and TRBJ2-5, reads DSGVTQTPKHLITATGQRVTLRCSPRSGDLSVYWYQQSLDQGLQFLIQYYNGEERAKGNILERFSAQQFPDLHSELNLSSLELGDSALYFCASSVATRGSASSGLVQETQYFGPGTRLLVL.

The chain carries TRBV11-2 and TRBJ2-3; D is uncertain. Germline-derived CDR1 and CDR2 are SGHAT and FQNNGV. V was trimmed by 5 bases and J by 1 base, leaving 13 bases between them. CDR3 length equals 15 residues. CDR3 nucleotides: TGTGCCAGCAGCGACCATCTGCTGGGCACAGATACGCAGTATTTT. It specifies CASSDHLLGTDTQYF.

This chain joins TRBV5-1 and TRBJ2-2; 13 nucleotides agree with TRBD2. The CDR3 has 16 amino acids. Germline CDR1 SGHRS, CDR2 YFSETQ. The V segment lost 3 bases and the J segment 5 bases; nucleotides outside the gene matches: 4. The CDR3 region is CASSSGLAGPTGELFF. The CDR3 DNA sequence: TGCGCCAGCAGCTCGGGACTAGCGGGACCTACCGGGGAGCTGTTTTTT.

This clone was seen more than once but under ten times. This chain uses TRBV18 with TRBJ2-2, with 13 bases identical to TRBD2. Germline loops: CDR1 KGHSH, CDR2 LQKENI. J was trimmed by 10 bases and V by 0 bases; bases with no gene match: 5. The CDR3 runs to 16 residues. CDR3 sequence (DNA): TGTGCCAGCTCACCACCGAGACTAGCGGGAGGTGTGGAGCTGTTTTTT. The encoded protein is CASSPPRLAGGVELFF.

The CDR3 DNA reads TGTGCCAGCAGTTTTGGACCTAGCACAGATACGCAGTATTTT. Translation gives CASSFGPSTDTQYF. The chain joins TRBV27 to TRBJ2-3; D is uncertain. Germline assignment: CDR1 MNHEY and CDR2 SMNVEV (reference sequence). The CDR3 extends over 14 amino acids. V was trimmed by 3 bases and J by 0 bases, leaving 7 bases between them.

V and J are TRBV28 and TRBJ1-6, with TRBD1 matching over 10 bases. The CDR3 spans 15 residues. Germline V gene data show CDR1 as MDHEN and CDR2 as SYDVKM. V was pared by 4 bases and J by 10 bases, with 7 bases of the junction left unmatched. The CDR3 sequence is CASSSPGTGASPLHF. The CDR3 coding sequence is TGTGCCAGCAGTTCTCCCGGGACAGGGGCCTCACCCCTCCACTTT.

Here the CDR3 reads CASSVRALGDEQFF. The CDR3 nucleotides read TGTGCCAGCAGCGTCCGGGCTTTAGGTGATGAGCAGTTCTTC. The J gene is TRBJ2-1, the V gene TRBV11-2, with D uncertain. The germline V and J ends were trimmed by 5 bases and 8 bases, with 16 bases remaining between them. Germline loops: CDR1 SGHAT, CDR2 FQNNGV. The CDR3 consists of 14 residues.

The chain combines TRBV30 with TRBJ1-5; TRBD1 matches 9 bases. With 2 bases clipped from V and 4 bases from J, the junction kept 6 bases outside the gene matches. The CDR3 is made up of 15 amino acids. Looked up from germline, CDR1 is GTSNPN and CDR2 is SVGIG (reference sequence). DNA for the CDR3: TGTGCCTGGAGTCCAAAGGACAGGGGAAATCAGCCCCAGCATTTT. It is translated as CAWSPKDRGNQPQHF.

This rearrangement joins TRBV4-1 to TRBJ2-7; the match to TRBD2 covers 7 bases. The germline gives CDR1 MGHRA, CDR2 YSYEKL. The V segment lost 4 bases and the J segment 3 bases; nucleotides outside the gene matches: 15. The CDR3 is 17 residues long. The CDR3 reads CASSPPEGREKNYEQYF. CDR3 nucleotide sequence: TGCGCCAGCAGCCCCCCGGAGGGGCGGGAGAAAAACTACGAGCAGTACTTC.